The T cell receptor (beta chain) described here comes from a study of shared T cell receptors in the human thymus. Germline lookup yields CDR1 SGHVS and CDR2 FQNEAQ. Trimming at V came to 0 bases and at J to 5 bases, leaving 4 bases not matched to a gene. The CDR3 spans 16 residues. Only in-frame clones appear in the TCRdb table, and some are missing; sequencing was by immunoSEQ multiplex PCR. This table has some 720,000 clones, more than 75% appearing once. A further study also used this sample, focusing on human thymus T cells. That paper notes: Infants, healthy and Finnish, who were having corrective surgery for congenital heart defects served as donors. Thymic tissue was derived from resections collected during corrective heart surgery. A high degree of thymic repertoire overlap among unrelated individuals was reported in related research.

This TCR came from a boy younger than two with a congenital heart defect. Sequencing was carried out using thymocytes. V gene TRBV7-8 combines with J gene TRBJ2-1; 10 bases are a match to TRBD2. The CDR3 DNA sequence: TGTGCCAGCAGCTTAGCTCGGAGCGGGAGGGACAATGAGCAGTTCTTC. As protein: CASSLARSGRDNEQFF.